This T cell receptor (beta chain) was captured in a study of tumor and adjacent non-tumor tissue in lung cancer (dated by TCRdb to 2016 to 2019). Study-wide context: Of the cohort, 12 patients had adenocarcinoma, 2 had squamous cell carcinoma and 1 had small cell lung cancer. The 15 enrolled patients, of whom 10 were men and 5 were women, were aged roughly 30 to 80 years and were diagnosed with TNM stage I to III disease. A total of some 130,000,000 productive TCRbeta reads were generated by sequencing, corresponding to an average of about 4.17 million reads per sample. The study compared bulk TCRbeta repertoires between lung tumor tissue and matched distant non-tumor lung tissue from over 13 lung cancer patients. For each patient, one tumor sample and one normal lung sample were taken, giving under 35 paired specimens that underwent TCRbeta CDR3 sequencing. What the research found in general, with its limitations: Peripheral blood was not sequenced, so blood TCRbeta repertoires in these lung cancer patients were not examined. Neither the sequencing platform nor unique molecular identifiers are mentioned in the methods. The cohort had only approximately 16 patients, and the authors noted that larger samples and more detailed clinical data are needed. The top 100 clones accounted for a significantly larger cumulative portion of the repertoire in normal lung than in tumor tissue. Significantly higher TCR diversity was found in younger patients, and higher tumor TCR diversity was associated with shorter overall and disease-free survival. Significantly higher TCR diversity (inverse Simpson) was observed in tumor tissue than in normal lung tissue (around 450 vs 150, P = 0.0075, Mann-Whitney U test).

RNA was isolated from bulk, unsorted tissue, and RNA quality was assessed with a NanoDrop ND-1000 and an Agilent 2100. All donors had newly diagnosed lung cancer, had not received prior chemotherapy, and were admitted for thoracic surgery in China between August and November 2014. Anyone who had undergone radiotherapy or chemotherapy before, or who had another cancer at the same time, was left out of the study. Pieces of surgical tissue measuring roughly 1-2 cm3 were kept in RNAlater solution and stored at -80 degrees C until use. The sample holds many counts of this clonotype. No cognate antigen has been identified for it. No base qualities exist here, and no much larger clone lies one base off it. Between the V and J ends, shortened by 11 bases and 6 bases respectively, the junction contains 16 bases. CDR1 and CDR2, looked up from the germline V gene, are MDHEN and SYDVKM. From the cysteine up to the phenylalanine, the CDR3 has a length of 12 residues. Left in the record is the CDR3 DNA by itself, 36 bases read in frame from the first base.

The library was built by means of multiplex PCR. Sequencer: Illumina HiSeq 2500. TCRbeta libraries were built by three rounds of nested PCR using primers (Table S4), following protocols modified from ARM-PCR. Before sequencing, PCR products of 200-500 bp were excised from the gel and purified with the QIAquick gel extraction kit. The authors processed their data as follows. Reads were cleaned using Trimmomatic, were merged into complete CDR3 sequences using FLASH, and were assigned to V(D)J germline segments using MiTCR. Clonal diversity was calculated as the inverse Simpson's index using VDJtools. In-frame sequences lacking a premature stop codon were counted as productive reads. TCRdb's own reprocessing of the public reads used fastp at Q25 and MiXCR and kept productive beta chains. Rows are unified per CDR3 protein, each entry keeping the most common DNA and genes. TCRdb, not the original authors, processed these V and J calls. This sample holds fewer than 130,000 distinct CDR3 sequences; approximately 87% were observed only once. Approximately 22% of the sample is in the top ten clones.

The chain is encoded by TRBV28 joined to TRBJ1-1, with the D gene not confidently named. The TCR originated in a man in his sixties or seventies with non-small cell lung cancer. The material sequenced was lung tumor tissue. The nucleotide sequence reads as follows: TGTGCCGGCCAATCTGGGTCTTCTGAAGCTTTCTTT. This codes for CAGQSGSSEAFF. Extended through the reference TRBV28 and TRBJ1-1 proteins, this CDR3 yields the full variable domain: DVKVTQSSRYLVKRTGEKVFLECVQDMDHENMFWYRQDPGLGLRLIYFSYDVKMKEKGDIPEGYSVSREKKERFSLILESASTNQTSMYLCAGQSGSSEAFFGQGTRLTVV.